Shown below are 7 T cell receptor beta chains from a single sample sequenced in a study of blood T cell repertoires in COVID-19. Sequencing was performed with immunoSEQ multiplex PCR; in TCRdb, only in-frame clones are kept and a portion is missing. The table lists nearly 250,000 clones, roughly 85% of them singletons, with 9.1% in the top ten. Sequenced sample: PBMCs or T cells enriched from blood (not recorded which). The receptors were sampled from a woman in her forties or fifties with acute COVID-19.

V is TRBV5-1 and J is TRBJ2-1; a possible D gene is TRBD2 (5 bases). Trimming took 4 bases from V and 4 from J, leaving 24 bases between them. Germline-derived CDR1 and CDR2 are SGHRS and YFSETQ. The CDR3 length is 18 residues. The CDR3 here is CASSRSGVGSRSYNEQFF. DNA of the CDR3: TGCGCCAGCAGCCGGAGTGGGGTTGGGAGTAGATCGTACAATGAGCAGTTCTTC.

The genes are TRBV25-1 and TRBJ2-7; the D gene is possibly TRBD1 (6 bases). This CDR3 region has 15 residues. The germline CDR1 and CDR2 sequences are MGHDK and SYGVNS. V was cut by 5 bases and J by 3 bases, with 17 bases left in between. The CDR3 region is CASSSRGRGDYEQYF. The CDR3 DNA sequence: TGTGCCAGCAGTTCCCGGGGCAGGGGCGACTACGAGCAGTACTTC.

This clone was observed a few times. This chain uses TRBV7-8 with TRBJ1-1; possibly TRBD1 for D (5 bases). CDR3 length: 12 amino acids. In germline, CDR1 is SGHVS, CDR2 FQNEAQ. V was shortened by 5 bases and J by 7 bases, with 11 bases between the two germline ends. Here the CDR3 reads CASSLRGFEAFF. CDR3 sequence (DNA): TGTGCCAGCAGCCTCCGGGGGTTTGAAGCTTTCTTT.

This chain links TRBV6-5 with TRBJ1-3, with a weak D call TRBD1 (6 bases). The germline V gene encodes CDR1 MNHEY and CDR2 SVGAGI. V shed 4 bases and J shed 0 bases, with 13 bases lying between them. The CDR3 extends over 16 amino acids. The CDR3 DNA sequence: TGTGCCAGCAGTTCCACAGGGCCTCTCTCTGGAAACACCATATATTTT. Translation: CASSSTGPLSGNTIYF.

The chain uses TRBV12-3 or TRBV12-4 and TRBJ2-7; D ambiguous. This CDR3 contains 11 residues. V lost 5 bases and J lost 1, with 3 bases in between. In nucleotides, the CDR3 is TGTGCCAGCAGTCCTTCCTACGAGCAGTACTTC. Protein sequence: CASSPSYEQYF.

The rearrangement links TRBV15 to TRBJ1-5; no clear D. There are 13 residues in the CDR3. V was shortened by 4 bases and J by 6 bases, with 10 bases between the two germline ends. CDR1 LNHNV and CDR2 YYDKDF come from the germline V gene (reference sequence). The CDR3 DNA follows: TGTGCCACCAGCACCCCAGGTACTCAGCCCCAGCATTTT. This translates into CATSTPGTQPQHF.

The rearrangement links TRBV20-1 to TRBJ1-2; 7 bases align to TRBD1. Germline loops: CDR1 DFQATT, CDR2 SNEGSKA (reference sequence). The CDR3 consists of 14 residues. J lost 4 bases, V lost 4 bases, and 9 bases had no gene match. CDR3 loop: CSATEMTGPYGYTF. The DNA for the CDR3 is TGCAGTGCTACTGAAATGACAGGGCCCTATGGCTACACCTTC.